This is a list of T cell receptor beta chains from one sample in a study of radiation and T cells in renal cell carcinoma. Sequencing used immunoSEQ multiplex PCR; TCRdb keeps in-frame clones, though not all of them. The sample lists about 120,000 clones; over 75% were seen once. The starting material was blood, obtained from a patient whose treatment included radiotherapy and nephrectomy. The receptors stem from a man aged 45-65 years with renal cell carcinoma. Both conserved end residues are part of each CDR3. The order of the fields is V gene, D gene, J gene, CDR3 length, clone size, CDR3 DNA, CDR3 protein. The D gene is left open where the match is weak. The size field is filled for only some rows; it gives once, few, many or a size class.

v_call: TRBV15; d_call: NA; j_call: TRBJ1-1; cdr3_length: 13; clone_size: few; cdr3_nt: TGTGCCACCAGCAGACAGAAGAACACTGAAGCTTTCTTT; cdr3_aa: CATSRQKNTEAFF
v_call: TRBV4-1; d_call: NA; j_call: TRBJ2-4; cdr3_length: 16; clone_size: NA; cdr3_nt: TGCGCCAGCAGCCAAATCTGGGTAATAGCCAAAAACATTCAGTACTTC; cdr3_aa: CASSQIWVIAKNIQYF
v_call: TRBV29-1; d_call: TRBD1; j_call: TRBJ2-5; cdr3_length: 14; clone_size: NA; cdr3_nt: TGCAGCGTTAAGGACAGGATACCCCAAGAGACCCAGTACTTC; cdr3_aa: CSVKDRIPQETQYF
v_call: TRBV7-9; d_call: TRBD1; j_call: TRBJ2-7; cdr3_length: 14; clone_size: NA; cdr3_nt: TGTGCCAGCAGCAATCCGGGACAGGGGTACGAGCAGTACTTC; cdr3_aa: CASSNPGQGYEQYF
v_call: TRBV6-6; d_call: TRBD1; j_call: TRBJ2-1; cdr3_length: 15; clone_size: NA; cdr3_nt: TGTGCCAGCAGTTTGACAGGGGGCGTCTACAATGAGCAGTTCTTC; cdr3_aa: CASSLTGGVYNEQFF
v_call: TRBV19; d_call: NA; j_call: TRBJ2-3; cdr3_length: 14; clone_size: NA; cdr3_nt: TGTGCCAGTAGTCCTACCCTAGTAACAGATACGCAGTATTTT; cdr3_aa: CASSPTLVTDTQYF
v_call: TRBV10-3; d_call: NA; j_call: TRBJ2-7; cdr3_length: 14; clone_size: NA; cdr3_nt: TGTGCCACCCAACTTATGGACGGTACCTACGAGCAGTACTTC; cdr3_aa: CATQLMDGTYEQYF
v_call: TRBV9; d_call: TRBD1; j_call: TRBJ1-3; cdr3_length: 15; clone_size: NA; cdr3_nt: TGTGCCAGCAGCGTAGTGGGACAGGGTGGAAACACCATATATTTT; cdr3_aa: CASSVVGQGGNTIYF
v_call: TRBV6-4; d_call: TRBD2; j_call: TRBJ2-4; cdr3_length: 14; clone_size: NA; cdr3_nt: TGTGCCAGCAGTGAAACTAGCGGCAAAAACATTCAGTACTTC; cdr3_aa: CASSETSGKNIQYF
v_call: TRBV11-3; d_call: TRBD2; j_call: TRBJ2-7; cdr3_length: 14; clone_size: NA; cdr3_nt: TGTGCCAGCAGCTTGCGAGCGGGAGGGCACGAGCAGTACTTC; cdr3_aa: CASSLRAGGHEQYF
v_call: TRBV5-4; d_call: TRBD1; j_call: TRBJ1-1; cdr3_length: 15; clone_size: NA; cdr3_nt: TGTGCCAGCAGCAATCAGGGGGGGACAGGGGCCCAAGCTTTCTTT; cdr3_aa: CASSNQGGTGAQAFF
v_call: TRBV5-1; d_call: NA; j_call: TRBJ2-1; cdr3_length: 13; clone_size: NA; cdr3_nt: TGCGCCAGCAGAAGGTCGGCAGACAATGAGCAGTTCTTC; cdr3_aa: CASRRSADNEQFF
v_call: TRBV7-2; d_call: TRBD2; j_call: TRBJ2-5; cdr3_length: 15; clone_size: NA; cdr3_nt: TGTGCCAGCAGCTACCAGCGGGGGGGCGGTGAGACCCAGTACTTC; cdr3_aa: CASSYQRGGGETQYF
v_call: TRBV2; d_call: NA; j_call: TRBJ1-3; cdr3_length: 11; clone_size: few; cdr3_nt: TGTGCCAGCAGTGTTTCCCAGGCACCGGATTTT; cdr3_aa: CASSVSQAPDF
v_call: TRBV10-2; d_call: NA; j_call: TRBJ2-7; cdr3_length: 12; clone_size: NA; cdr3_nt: TGCGCCAGCAGTGAGTCACCGGACGAGCAGTACTTC; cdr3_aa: CASSESPDEQYF
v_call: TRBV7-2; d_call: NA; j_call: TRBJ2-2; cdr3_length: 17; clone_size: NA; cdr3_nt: TGTGCCAGCAGCTTAAATTCCAGGGGGGCCTACACCGGGGAGCTGTTTTTT; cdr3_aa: CASSLNSRGAYTGELFF
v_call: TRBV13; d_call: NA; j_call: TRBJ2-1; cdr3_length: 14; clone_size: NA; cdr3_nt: TGTGCCAGCAGCTTAGGTCGCGGGGGCGTTGAGCAGTTCTTC; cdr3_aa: CASSLGRGGVEQFF
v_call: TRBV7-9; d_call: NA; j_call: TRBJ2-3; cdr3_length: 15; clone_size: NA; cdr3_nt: TGTGCCAGCAGCGAACTCCCAGAAGGCACAGATACGCAGTATTTT; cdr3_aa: CASSELPEGTDTQYF
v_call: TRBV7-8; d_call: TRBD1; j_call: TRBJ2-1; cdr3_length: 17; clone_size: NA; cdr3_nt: TGTGCCAGCAGCTCCAATAAGGGACAGGGGGCCTACAATGAGCAGTTCTTC; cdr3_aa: CASSSNKGQGAYNEQFF
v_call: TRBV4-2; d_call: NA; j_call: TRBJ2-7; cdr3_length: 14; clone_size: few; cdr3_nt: TGTGCCAGCAGCCACGCCCGAGGCTCCTACGAGCAGTACTTC; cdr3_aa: CASSHARGSYEQYF
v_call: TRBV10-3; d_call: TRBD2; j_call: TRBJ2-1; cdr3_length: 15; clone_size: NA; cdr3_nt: TGTGCCACAGCGGGGGGCGGGAGTTCCTACAATGAGCAGTTCTTC; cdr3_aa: CATAGGGSSYNEQFF
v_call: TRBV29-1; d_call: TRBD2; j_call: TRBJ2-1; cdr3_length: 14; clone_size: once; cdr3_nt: TGCAGCGTTGACCCTAGCGGGGCTGGGAGGGAGCAGTTCTTC; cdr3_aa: CSVDPSGAGREQFF
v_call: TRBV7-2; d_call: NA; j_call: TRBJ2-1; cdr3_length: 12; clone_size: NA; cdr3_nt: TGTGCCAGCAGCTTAGAAGATGCGGGGATGTTCTTC; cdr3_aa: CASSLEDAGMFF
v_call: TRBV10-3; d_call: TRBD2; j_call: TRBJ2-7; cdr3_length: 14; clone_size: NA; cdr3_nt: TGTGCCATCAGTGCGCCTAGCGGGACCTACGAGCAGTACTTC; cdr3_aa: CAISAPSGTYEQYF
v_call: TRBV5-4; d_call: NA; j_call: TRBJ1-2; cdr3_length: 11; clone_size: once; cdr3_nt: TGTGCCAGCAGCTCCACCTATGGCTACACCTTC; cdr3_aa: CASSSTYGYTF
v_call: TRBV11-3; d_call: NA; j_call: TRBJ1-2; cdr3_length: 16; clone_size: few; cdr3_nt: TGTGCCAGCAGCCCAAAGGGGCAGGAGACTAACTATGGCTACACCTTC; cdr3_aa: CASSPKGQETNYGYTF
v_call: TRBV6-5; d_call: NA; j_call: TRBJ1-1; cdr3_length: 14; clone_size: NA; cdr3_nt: TGTGCCAGCAGTTATACAGTCTTGAACACTGAAGCTTTCTTT; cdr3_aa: CASSYTVLNTEAFF
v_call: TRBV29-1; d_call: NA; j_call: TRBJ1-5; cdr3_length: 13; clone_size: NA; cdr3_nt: TGCAGCGTTGAGACAGCGGTAAATCAGCCCCAGCATTTT; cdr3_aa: CSVETAVNQPQHF
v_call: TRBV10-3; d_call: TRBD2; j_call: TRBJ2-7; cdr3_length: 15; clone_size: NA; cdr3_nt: TGTGCCATCAGTGAGTCGAAGGCTAGCGGGGACGAGCAGTACTTC; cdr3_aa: CAISESKASGDEQYF
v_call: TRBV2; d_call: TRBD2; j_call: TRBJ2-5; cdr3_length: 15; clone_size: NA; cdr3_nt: TGTGCCAGCAATCAACTAGCGGGGGTGGGAGAGACCCAGTACTTC; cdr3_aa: CASNQLAGVGETQYF
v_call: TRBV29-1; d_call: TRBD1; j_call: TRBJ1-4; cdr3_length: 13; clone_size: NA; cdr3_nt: TGCAGCGTCGCCACAGGGGATCATGAAAAACTGTTTTTT; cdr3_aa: CSVATGDHEKLFF
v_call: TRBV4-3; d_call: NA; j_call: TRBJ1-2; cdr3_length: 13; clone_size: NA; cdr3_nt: TGCGCCAGCAGCCAAGACGGAAGATATGGCTACACCTTC; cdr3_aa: CASSQDGRYGYTF
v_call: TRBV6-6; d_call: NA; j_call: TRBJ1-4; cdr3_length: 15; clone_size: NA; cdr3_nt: TGTGCCAGCAGTTACTCGGCCCCAGGTTCGGAAAAACTGTTTTTT; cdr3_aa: CASSYSAPGSEKLFF
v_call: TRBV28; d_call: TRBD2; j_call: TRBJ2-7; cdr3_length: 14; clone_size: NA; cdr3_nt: TGTGCCAGCAGGTGGGCGGGAGGAGCCTACGAGCAGTACTTC; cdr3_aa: CASRWAGGAYEQYF
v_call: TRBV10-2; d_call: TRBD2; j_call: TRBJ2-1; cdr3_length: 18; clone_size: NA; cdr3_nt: TGCGCCAGCAGTGGACTAGCGGGAGGATCGAGCTCCTACAATGAGCAGTTCTTC; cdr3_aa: CASSGLAGGSSSYNEQFF
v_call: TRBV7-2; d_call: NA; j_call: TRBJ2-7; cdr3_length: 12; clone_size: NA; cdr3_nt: TGTGCCAGCAGTCAGTTCTCCTACGAGCAGTACTTC; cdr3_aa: CASSQFSYEQYF
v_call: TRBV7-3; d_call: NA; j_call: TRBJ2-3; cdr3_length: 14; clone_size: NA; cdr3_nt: TGTGCCAGCAGCTCGACAGTTAACTCAGATACGCAGTATTTT; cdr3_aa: CASSSTVNSDTQYF
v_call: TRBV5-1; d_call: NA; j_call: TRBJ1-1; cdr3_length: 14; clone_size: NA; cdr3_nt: TGCGCCAGCAGCCCGACGACCCAGAGCACTGAAGCTTTCTTT; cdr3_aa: CASSPTTQSTEAFF
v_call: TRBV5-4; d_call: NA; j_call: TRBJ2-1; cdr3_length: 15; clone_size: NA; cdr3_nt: TGTGCCAGCAGCACGAGGGCTGGCGAGGGCAATGAGCAGTTCTTC; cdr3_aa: CASSTRAGEGNEQFF
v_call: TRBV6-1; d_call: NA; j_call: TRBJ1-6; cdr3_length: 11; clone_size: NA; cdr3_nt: TGTGCCAGCAGGCAGAATTCACCCCTCCACTTT; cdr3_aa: CASRQNSPLHF
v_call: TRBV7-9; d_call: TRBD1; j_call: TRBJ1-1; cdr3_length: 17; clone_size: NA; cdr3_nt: TGTGCCAGCAGCTTAGGGGCTGGACAGGGGTTGAACACTGAAGCTTTCTTT; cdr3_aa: CASSLGAGQGLNTEAFF
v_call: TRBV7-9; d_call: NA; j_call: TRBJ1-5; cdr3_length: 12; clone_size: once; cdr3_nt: TGTGCCAGCAGCTCAGACAATCAGCCCCAGCATTTT; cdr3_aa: CASSSDNQPQHF
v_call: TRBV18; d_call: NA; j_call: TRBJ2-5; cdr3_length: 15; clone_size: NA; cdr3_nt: TGTGCCAGCTCACCAGGGTTTGAGGGAGGAGAGACCCAGTACTTC; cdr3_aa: CASSPGFEGGETQYF
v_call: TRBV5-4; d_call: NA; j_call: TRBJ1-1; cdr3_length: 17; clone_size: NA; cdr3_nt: TGTGCCAGCAGCTTGGATTTATCGTCAGGGGAATACACTGAAGCTTTCTTT; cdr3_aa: CASSLDLSSGEYTEAFF
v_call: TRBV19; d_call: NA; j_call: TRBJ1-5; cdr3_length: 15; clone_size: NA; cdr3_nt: TGTGCCAGTAGTATCTGGGGAGCAGGCAATCAGCCCCAGCATTTT; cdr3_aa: CASSIWGAGNQPQHF
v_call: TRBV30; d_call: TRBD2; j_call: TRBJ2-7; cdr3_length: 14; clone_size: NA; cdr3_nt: TGTGCCCTGACAATCTCTAGCGGGGTGTACGAGCAGTACTTC; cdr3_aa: CALTISSGVYEQYF
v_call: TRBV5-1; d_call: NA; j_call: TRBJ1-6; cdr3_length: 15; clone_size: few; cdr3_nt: TGCGCCAGCAGCTTGGAGACGGGGCAACGTTCACCCCTCCACTTT; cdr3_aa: CASSLETGQRSPLHF
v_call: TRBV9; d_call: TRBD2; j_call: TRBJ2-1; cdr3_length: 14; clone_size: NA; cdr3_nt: TGTGCCAGCAGCGTAGATAGCGGGAGCAATGAGCAGTTCTTC; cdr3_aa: CASSVDSGSNEQFF
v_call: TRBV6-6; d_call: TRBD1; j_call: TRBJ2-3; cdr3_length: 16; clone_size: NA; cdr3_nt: TGTGCCAGCAGTTACACCGGGACAGGTGGGGCAGATACGCAGTATTTT; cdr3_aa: CASSYTGTGGADTQYF
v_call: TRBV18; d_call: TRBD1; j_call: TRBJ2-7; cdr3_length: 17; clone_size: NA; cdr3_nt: TGTGCCAGCTCACCACCGGGGCTGAGGGGGCGTACCTACGAGCAGTACTTC; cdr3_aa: CASSPPGLRGRTYEQYF
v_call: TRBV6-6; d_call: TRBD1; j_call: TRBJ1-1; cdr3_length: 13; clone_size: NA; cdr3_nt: TGTGCCAGTCAGGGACAGATGAACACTGAAGCTTTCTTT; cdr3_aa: CASQGQMNTEAFF
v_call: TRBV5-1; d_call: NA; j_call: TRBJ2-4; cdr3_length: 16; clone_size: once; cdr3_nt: TGCGCCAGCAGCTTCGGGGAACTGGTCGCTGGGTACATTCAGTACTTC; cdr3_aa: CASSFGELVAGYIQYF
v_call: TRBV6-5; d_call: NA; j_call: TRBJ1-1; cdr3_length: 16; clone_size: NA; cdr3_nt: TGTGCCAGCAGTTATGGGTGGGGTGGCATGAACACTGAAGCTTTCTTT; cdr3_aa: CASSYGWGGMNTEAFF
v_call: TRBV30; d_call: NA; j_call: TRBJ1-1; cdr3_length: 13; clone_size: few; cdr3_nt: TGTGCCTGGGACCGGGCCCACATAACTGAAGCTTTCTTT; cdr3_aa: CAWDRAHITEAFF
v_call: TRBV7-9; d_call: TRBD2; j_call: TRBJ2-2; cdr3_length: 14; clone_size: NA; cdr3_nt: TGTGCCAGCAGCCTCGCGGGGGGAACCGGGGAGCTGTTTTTT; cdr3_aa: CASSLAGGTGELFF